The 23 T cell receptor beta chains reported below all come from one sample, sequenced in a study of blood T cell repertoires in COVID-19. Here immunoSEQ multiplex PCR was the method, and the copy in TCRdb shows in-frame clones only, minus some. The table records over 45,000 clones, over 70% of them present only once. Sequenced material: peripheral blood. Source of these receptors: a human donor in a cohort sampled during active COVID-19.

The V and J genes are TRBV15 and TRBJ2-1, with D possibly being TRBD1 (5 bases). V was trimmed by 10 bases and J by 7 bases, leaving 23 bases between them. The length of the CDR3 is 15 residues. Germline V CDR1 and CDR2: LNHNV, YYDKDF (reference sequence). The CDR3 spells CANEITGPRPNEQFF. The CDR3 DNA follows: TGTGCCAACGAAATAACAGGTCCACGGCCTAATGAGCAGTTCTTC.

The DNA of the CDR3 is TGTGCCAGCGCCTGGACAGGGGTGGGAGATACGCAGTATTTT. Translating it yields CASAWTGVGDTQYF. The V gene is TRBV2, the J gene TRBJ2-3; TRBD1 agrees at 9 bases. CDR1 and CDR2 (germline): SNHLY, FYNNEI. J was trimmed by 5 bases and V by 8 bases; bases with no gene match: 8. The CDR3 has 14 amino acids.

J is TRBJ2-7 and V is TRBV14, with 7 bases that match TRBD2. Germline CDR1 is SGHDN and CDR2 is FVKESK. The CDR3 loop spans 14 amino acids. V gave up 5 bases and J gave up 2 bases; unmatched junction bases: 6. The CDR3 DNA follows: TGTGCCAGCAGCTCAGGACTAGTTCCCTACGAGCAGTACTTC. Translation: CASSSGLVPYEQYF.

This clone has only one observation. One junction end does not reproduce the germline sequence, and a read error may be involved. The sample holds other DNA sequences that translate to the same CDR3. The genes are TRBV9 and TRBJ2-6; D is unclear. The CDR3 contains 16 residues. CDR1 and CDR2 from the germline V gene are SGDLS and YYNGEE. CDR3 nucleotides: TGTGCCAGCAGCGGAGCGCGGAGTCCTGGAGCCAACGTCCTGACTTTC. Its protein is CASSGARSPGANVLTF. Filled out from reference TRBV9 and TRBJ2-6, the complete variable domain reads DSGVTQTPKHLITATGQRVTLRCSPRSGDLSVYWYQQSLDQGLQFLIQYYNGEERAKGNILERFSAQQFPDLHSELNLSSLELGDSALYFCASSGARSPGANVLTFGAGSRLTVL.

V usage is TRBV19 and J usage is TRBJ1-5; TRBD1 aligns across 9 bases. Germline CDR1 reads LNHDA; CDR2 reads SQIVND (reference sequence). There are 15 residues in the CDR3. With V trimmed by 5 bases and J by 5 bases, 7 bases remained unmatched. The CDR3 DNA reads as TGTGCCAGTAGTGCCCGGGACAGGGCTTATCAGCCCCAGCATTTT. Translated: CASSARDRAYQPQHF.

The chain has TRBV18 and TRBJ1-2, with D hard to call. In germline, CDR1 is KGHSH, CDR2 LQKENI. The CDR3 contains 12 residues. V was pared by 4 bases and J by 8 bases, with 11 bases between. The CDR3 DNA is TGTGCCAGCTCACTGGAGGTGGCGGGCTACACCTTC. Amino acid sequence: CASSLEVAGYTF. Full variable domain (missing parts from reference TRBV18 and TRBJ1-2): NAGVMQNPRHLVRRRGQEARLRCSPMKGHSHVYWYRQLPEEGLKFMVYLQKENIIDESGMPKERFSAEFPKEGPSILRIQQVVRGDSAAYFCASSLEVAGYTFGSGTRLTVV.

The DNA of the CDR3 is TGTGCCAGCAGTGAAGGATTTGGGACAGGGTCGGGAGAGCAGTACTTC. Translation gives CASSEGFGTGSGEQYF. The chain joins TRBV6-1 to TRBJ2-7, with TRBD1 matching over 9 bases. CDR1 and CDR2 from the germline V gene are MNHNS and SASEGT. CDR3 length: 16 amino acids. V gave up 1 base and J gave up 7 bases; unmatched junction bases: 11.

This chain links TRBV27 with TRBJ1-5; 8 bases agree with TRBD1. Germline V gives CDR1 MNHEY, CDR2 SMNVEV (reference sequence). With V trimmed by 3 bases and J by 7 bases, 11 bases remained unmatched. The CDR3 extends over 16 amino acids. CDR3 sequence reads: CASSFLTGTGSQPQHF. CDR3 bases: TGTGCCAGCAGTTTTCTAACCGGGACAGGTAGCCAGCCCCAGCATTTT.

CDR3 protein: CASRSIGQSNTGELFF. CDR3 nucleotide sequence: TGTGCCAGCAGGAGCATCGGACAGTCGAACACCGGGGAGCTGTTTTTT. The chain has TRBV7-6 and TRBJ2-2; a possible D gene is TRBD1 (6 bases). Trimming took off 6 bases at V and 0 bases at J, with 14 bases between the two ends. This CDR3 is 16 amino acids long. From germline, CDR1 is SGHVS and CDR2 FNYEAQ.

The genes are TRBV11-2 and TRBJ1-3; the D is unclear. The CDR3 has 15 residues. With 1 base removed from V and 3 bases from J, the gap between germline ends came to 10 bases. From germline, CDR1 is SGHAT and CDR2 FQNNGV. The CDR3 DNA follows: TGTGCCAGCAGCTTAGTTTCGGGTAGTGGAAACACCATATATTTT. Translated: CASSLVSGSGNTIYF.

The chain recombines TRBV2 with TRBJ2-1; TRBD1 matches 8 bases. CDR3 size: 13 residues. Germline-derived CDR1 and CDR2 are SNHLY and FYNNEI. Losses at the gene ends were 6 bases for V and 6 bases for J; bases not matched to a gene: 4. The CDR3 protein is CASRADRGNEQFF. DNA of the CDR3: TGTGCCAGCAGGGCTGACAGGGGCAATGAGCAGTTCTTC.

The rearrangement links TRBV19 to TRBJ1-5, with D maybe TRBD1 (5 bases). Deletions cut 4 bases from V and 4 bases from J, with 11 bases between. CDR1 LNHDA and CDR2 SQIVND come from the germline V gene (reference sequence). CDR3 length equals 14 residues. In DNA, the CDR3 is TGTGCCAGTAGTACATCCGGGGGAAATCAGCCCCAGCATTTT. Its protein is CASSTSGGNQPQHF. Drawing the rest from reference TRBV19 and TRBJ1-5, the complete variable domain is DGGITQSPKYLFRKEGQNVTLSCEQNLNHDAMYWYRQDPGQGLRLIYYSQIVNDFQKGDIAEGYSVSREKKESFPLTVTSAQKNPTAFYLCASSTSGGNQPQHFGDGTRLSIL.

This sequence joins TRBV6-5 and TRBJ2-1; 8 positions match TRBD2. This CDR3 has 15 residues. J gave up 9 bases and V 4 bases, and 11 bases lay outside the gene matches. The germline gives CDR1 MNHEY, CDR2 SVGAGI. The DNA for the CDR3 is TGTGCCAGCAGTTCCCAGAGCGGGGGACATGGTGAGCAGTTCTTC. It codes for CASSSQSGGHGEQFF.

The gene calls are TRBV19 and TRBJ2-6, with unresolved D. This CDR3 contains 13 residues. V was cut by 6 bases and J by 2 bases, with 5 bases left in between. From germline, CDR1 is LNHDA and CDR2 SQIVND (reference sequence). CDR3 protein: CASREPGANVLTF. CDR3 nucleotides: TGTGCCAGTAGAGAGCCTGGGGCCAACGTCCTGACTTTC.

This clone came up many times. The chain joins TRBV19 to TRBJ1-5; D not certain. The germline CDR1 and CDR2 sequences are LNHDA and SQIVND (reference sequence). There are 14 residues in the CDR3. Deletions cut 6 bases from V and 3 bases from J, with 12 bases between. CDR3 amino acids: CASSTTDFNQPQHF. In DNA form, the CDR3 reads TGTGCCAGTAGCACGACGGACTTCAATCAGCCCCAGCATTTT. The full variable domain, its missing parts supplied by reference TRBV19 and TRBJ1-5, is DGGITQSPKYLFRKEGQNVTLSCEQNLNHDAMYWYRQDPGQGLRLIYYSQIVNDFQKGDIAEGYSVSREKKESFPLTVTSAQKNPTAFYLCASSTTDFNQPQHFGDGTRLSIL.

The DNA for the CDR3 is TGTGCCAGCAGCTTAGTAGCGGGGGGTAAGGGGGAGCAGTACTTC. Translated, it gives CASSLVAGGKGEQYF. This chain links TRBV7-2 with TRBJ2-7, with 10 bases lining up with TRBD2. Trimming cost V 1 base and J 7 bases; bases outside gene matches: 7. Germline CDR1 reads SGHTA; CDR2 reads FQGNSA. The CDR3 loop spans 15 amino acids. Full variable domain (outside the CDR3, taken from reference TRBV7-2 and TRBJ2-7): GAGVSQSPSNKVTEKGKDVELRCDPISGHTALYWYRQSLGQGLEFLIYFQGNSAPDKSGLPSDRFSAERTGGSVSTLTIQRTQQEDSAVYLCASSLVAGGKGEQYFGPGTRLTVT.

The J gene is TRBJ1-4, the V gene TRBV7-9; tentative D call: TRBD1 (5 bases). The CDR3 is 14 residues long. Looked up from germline, CDR1 is SEHNR and CDR2 is FQNEAQ (reference sequence). The V end was cut by 8 bases, the J end by 4 bases, with 14 bases between. The chain's CDR3 is CASDLGLVNEKLFF. The CDR3 bases are TGTGCCAGCGACCTGGGGCTTGTTAATGAAAAACTGTTTTTT.

The J gene is TRBJ1-2, the V gene TRBV25-1; D is perhaps TRBD1 (5 bases). Trimming stripped 2 bases from V and 2 bases from J, with 21 bases between. Germline loops: CDR1 MGHDK, CDR2 SYGVNS. The CDR3 extends over 18 amino acids. CDR3 in DNA: TGTGCCAGCAGTGAAGGTAGGCAGGGCAGATATCAGAACTATGGCTACACCTTC. Its translation is CASSEGRQGRYQNYGYTF.

The genes are TRBV5-1 and TRBJ2-7; 7 bases align to TRBD2. Looked up from germline, CDR1 is SGHRS and CDR2 is YFSETQ. The CDR3 length is 15 residues. The CDR3 nucleotides are TGCGCGTCAGCACCCGGGGGGACGGAGGCGGCGCGGCAGTACTTC. It specifies CASAPGGTEAARQYF.

This clone came up a few times. The chain employs TRBV14 and TRBJ2-1, with D possibly matching TRBD1 (6 bases). The germline gives CDR1 SGHDN, CDR2 FVKESK. The CDR3 consists of 12 residues. V lost 6 bases to trimming and J lost 9 bases, with 12 bases between them. CDR3 in amino acids: CASSQQGPEQFF. DNA of the CDR3: TGTGCCAGCAGTCAACAGGGTCCTGAGCAGTTCTTC.

The chain links TRBV10-3 to TRBJ2-3, with 7 bases lining up with TRBD1. CDR3 size: 15 residues. CDR1 and CDR2 (germline): ENHRY, SYGVKD. V lost 5 bases, J lost 2 bases, and 7 bases stayed unmatched. The CDR3: CAISRQGDPTDTQYF. CDR3 nucleotides: TGTGCCATCAGTCGACAGGGAGACCCCACAGATACGCAGTATTTT.

This clone turned up a few times. The genes are TRBV24-1 and TRBJ2-5, with 9 nucleotides matching TRBD2. With 5 bases clipped from V and 2 bases from J, the junction kept 8 bases outside the gene matches. The CDR3 sequence is 16 residues long. CDR1 is KGHDR, CDR2 SFDVKD, per germline. Here the CDR3 reads CATSGSQRGVQETQYF. DNA of the CDR3: TGTGCCACCAGTGGGTCTCAGCGGGGGGTACAAGAGACCCAGTACTTC.

The gene calls are TRBV4-1 and TRBJ2-2; D unresolved. The CDR3 is 15 amino acids. Looked up from germline, CDR1 is MGHRA and CDR2 is YSYEKL. Trimming stripped 1 base from V and 7 bases from J, with 13 bases between. CDR3 region: CASSQVELQLGELFF. The CDR3 DNA sequence: TGCGCCAGCAGCCAAGTTGAACTCCAACTCGGGGAGCTGTTTTTT.